This is a list of T cell receptor beta chains from one sample in a study of human thymus T cells. Only in-frame clones appear in the TCRdb table, and some are missing; sequencing was by immunoSEQ multiplex PCR. The sample yields about 78,000 clones, about 96% seen once. Sequencing was done on a sample of thymus tissue. All receptors come from a boy under two years old with a congenital heart defect but otherwise immunologically healthy. The CDR3 runs from the conserved cysteine through the conserved F or W. Each record gives: V gene, J gene, CDR3 length, CDR3 protein.

TRBV5-1	TRBJ1-2	14	CASSLDRNLYGYTF
TRBV1	TRBJ2-2	19	CTSSQDPPRLAGGYGELFF
TRBV27	TRBJ1-1	18	CASSLWGGQGAPHTEAFF
TRBV5-6	TRBJ2-5	17	CASSLLGSGDAKETQYF
TRBV4-2	TRBJ2-3	19	CASSQERTSGRAPTDTQYF
TRBV2	TRBJ2-1	17	CASSAVAIIAGGDEQFF
TRBV2	TRBJ2-3	17	CASRSGDRRFDTDTQYF
TRBV5-6	TRBJ2-5	12	CASSLYQETQYF
TRBV27	TRBJ2-7	15	CASKASGSLTYEQYF
TRBV5-6	TRBJ1-2	19	CASSPKYSPERGPSYGYTF